Listed below are T cell receptor beta chains from one sample, sequenced in a study of Ad26.COV2.S vaccination and SARS-CoV-2 variants. Sequenced by immunoSEQ multiplex PCR; TCRdb stores in-frame clones only, minus some. The sample shows about 330,000 clones, almost 90% of them seen only once. Material: peripheral blood, obtained in a trial of Ad26.COV2.S vaccine versus placebo. The receptor source for this set is a person aged 18-65 years who received the Ad26.COV2.S COVID-19 vaccine or a placebo. Both conserved end residues are part of each CDR3. Each record gives: V gene, clone size, D gene, J gene, CDR3 protein, CDR3 DNA. The D gene is left open where the match is weak. Part of the rows lack a size; the others show once, few, many or a class for expanded clones.

TRBV5-6,-,TRBD2,TRBJ2-1,CASSSDSSGRYNEQFF,TGTGCCAGCAGCTCGGACAGCAGCGGGAGATACAATGAGCAGTTCTTC
TRBV11-3,-,TRBD1,TRBJ2-7,CASGDRDHVEQYF,TGTGCCAGCGGAGACAGGGATCATGTCGAGCAGTACTTC
TRBV18,-,-,TRBJ1-5,CASSPSADQPQHF,TGTGCCAGCTCACCTTCCGCAGATCAGCCCCAGCATTTT
TRBV7-6,-,TRBD1,TRBJ2-1,CASSYRQGDSYNEQFF,TGTGCCAGCAGCTACCGACAGGGGGACTCTTACAATGAGCAGTTCTTC
TRBV24-1,-,-,TRBJ1-2,CATSEPPTWSYGYTF,TGTGCCACCAGTGAGCCCCCTACTTGGAGCTATGGCTACACCTTC
TRBV7-8,-,-,TRBJ2-3,CASSLTVAQYF,TGTGCCAGCAGCTTGACGGTCGCGCAGTATTTT
TRBV6-5,-,-,TRBJ1-3,CASSRGADGNTIYF,TGTGCCAGCAGTCGGGGGGCGGATGGAAACACCATATATTTT
TRBV7-6,-,TRBD1,TRBJ2-7,CASSLGRYRTGGHEQYF,TGTGCCAGCAGCTTAGGCCGGTATAGGACAGGGGGCCACGAGCAGTACTTC
TRBV2,-,TRBD1,TRBJ1-5,CASQTGTGNQPQHF,TGTGCCAGCCAGACAGGGACCGGCAATCAGCCCCAGCATTTT
TRBV6-2/TRBV6-3,few,-,TRBJ1-1,CASSYSSRNTEAFF,TGTGCCAGCAGTTACTCGTCGCGTAACACTGAAGCTTTCTTT
TRBV7-9,-,-,TRBJ2-3,CASSLRLTGKDTQYF,TGTGCCAGCAGCCTTAGACTAACAGGGAAAGATACGCAGTATTTT
TRBV3-1/TRBV3-2,-,-,TRBJ2-3,CASSQSGQRQYF,TGTGCCAGCAGCCAATCTGGGCAACGGCAGTATTTT
TRBV6-5,-,-,TRBJ2-6,CAIGGKHGANVLTF,TGTGCCATAGGGGGGAAGCATGGGGCCAACGTCCTGACTTTC
TRBV5-8,-,-,TRBJ2-1,CASSRVQGQSYNEQFF,TGTGCCAGCAGCCGAGTACAAGGGCAGTCCTACAATGAGCAGTTCTTC
TRBV6-5,-,TRBD1,TRBJ2-5,CASSQSRGQLETQYF,TGTGCCAGCAGCCAAAGTCGGGGACAGTTAGAGACCCAGTACTTC
TRBV6-5,-,-,TRBJ2-7,CASSSGTPLYEQYF,TGTGCCAGCAGCTCCGGGACACCTCTTTACGAGCAGTACTTC
TRBV19,-,-,TRBJ2-3,CASSRGLDTQYF,TGTGCCAGCAGTCGGGGACTGGATACGCAGTATTTT
TRBV6-5,-,TRBD2,TRBJ2-1,CASSLLAGHYNEQFF,TGTGCCAGCAGTTTACTAGCGGGGCACTACAATGAGCAGTTCTTC
TRBV19,-,TRBD2,TRBJ2-3,CASSTMDSGRATQYF,TGTGCCAGTAGCACCATGGATAGCGGGAGGGCGACGCAGTATTTT
TRBV7-2,-,-,TRBJ2-2,CASTQMWSANTGELFF,TGTGCCAGCACCCAAATGTGGAGCGCGAACACCGGGGAGCTGTTTTTT
TRBV6-2/TRBV6-3,-,-,TRBJ2-4,CASSYSFLAIAKNIQYF,TGTGCCAGCAGTTACTCGTTCCTAGCGATAGCCAAAAACATTCAGTACTTC
TRBV5-1,-,-,TRBJ1-2,CASSLGTARDYGYTF,TGCGCCAGCAGCCTGGGAACGGCCCGGGATTATGGCTACACCTTC
TRBV18,-,-,TRBJ2-3,CASSRDRPADTQYF,TGTGCCAGCTCACGCGACAGACCGGCAGATACGCAGTATTTT
TRBV10-3,-,TRBD2,TRBJ2-3,CASARGDTDTQYF,TGTGCCAGCGCGCGGGGGGACACAGATACGCAGTATTTT
TRBV4-1,-,TRBD1,TRBJ1-6,CASSQDGGQGRNSPLHF,TGCGCCAGCAGCCAAGATGGTGGACAGGGACGAAATTCACCCCTCCACTTT